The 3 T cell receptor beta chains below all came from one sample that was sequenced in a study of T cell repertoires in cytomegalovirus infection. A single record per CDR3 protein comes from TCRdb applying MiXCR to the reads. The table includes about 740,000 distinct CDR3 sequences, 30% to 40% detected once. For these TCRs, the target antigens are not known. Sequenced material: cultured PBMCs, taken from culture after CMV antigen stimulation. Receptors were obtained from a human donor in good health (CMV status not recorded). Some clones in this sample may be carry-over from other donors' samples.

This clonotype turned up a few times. The CDR3 is CASSPMWSLNTEAFF. The CDR3 DNA is TGTGCCAGCAGCCCCATGTGGAGCTTGAACACTGAAGCTTTCTTT. V gene TRBV27 combines with J gene TRBJ1-1; D unresolved. There are 15 residues in the CDR3. The germline V gene has CDR1 MNHEY and CDR2 SMNVEV (reference sequence). The V gene lost 6 bases and the J gene lost 0 bases, with 14 bases spanning the gap.

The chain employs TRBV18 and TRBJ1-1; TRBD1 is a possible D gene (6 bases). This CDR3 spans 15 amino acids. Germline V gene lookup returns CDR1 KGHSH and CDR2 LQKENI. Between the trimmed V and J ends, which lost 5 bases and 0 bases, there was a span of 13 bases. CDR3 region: CASSIRTAMNTEAFF. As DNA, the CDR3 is TGTGCCAGCTCAATTCGGACAGCAATGAACACTGAAGCTTTCTTT. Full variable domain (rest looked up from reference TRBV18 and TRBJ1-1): NAGVMQNPRHLVRRRGQEARLRCSPMKGHSHVYWYRQLPEEGLKFMVYLQKENIIDESGMPKERFSAEFPKEGPSILRIQQVVRGDSAAYFCASSIRTAMNTEAFFGQGTRLTVV.

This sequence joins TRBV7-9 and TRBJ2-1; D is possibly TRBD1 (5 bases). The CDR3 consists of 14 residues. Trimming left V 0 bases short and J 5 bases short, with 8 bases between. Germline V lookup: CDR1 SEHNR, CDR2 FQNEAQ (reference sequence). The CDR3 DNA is TGTGCCAGCAGCTTAGCAAACAGGAACAATGAGCAGTTCTTC. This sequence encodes CASSLANRNNEQFF.